This T cell receptor beta chain derives from a study of graft-versus-host responses after intestinal transplantation. Turning to the study itself: Each of the recipients got a multivisceral, liver-intestinal, or isolated intestinal transplant. Findings and caveats of the study: The study associated peak circulating GvH clone levels with early post-transplant HvG declines. Investigators detected GvH clones in recipient marrow, with some emerging earlier in ileum or blood.

In regard to this clone: As yet, its antigen is unknown.

TCRdb's copy holds only in-frame clones and misses some; the assay was immunoSEQ multiplex PCR. The sample comprises tens of thousands of clones, approximately 88% of which are singletons, and around 0.6% rests with the top ten. Looked up from germline, CDR1 is SGHDN and CDR2 is FVKESK. V shed 4 bases, J shed 3 bases, and the junction held 11 bases outside the gene matches. The CDR3 consists of 16 residues. Sequenced material: unstimulated CD4+ T cells sorted from spleen or lymph node cells, taken before transplant. This clonotype was sampled from a human donor who was the organ donor for an intestinal transplant. The chain couples TRBV14 to TRBJ2-7, with 8 bases aligning to TRBD2. The CDR3 DNA is TGTGCCAGCAGCCCGCGTATCCGGGAGGGACACTACGAGCAGTACTTC. It translates to CASSPRIREGHYEQYF.